This T cell receptor (beta chain) was recorded in a study of T cell repertoires in cytomegalovirus infection (dated 2019 in TCRdb). In terms of the full investigation: Alongside well-studied HLA-B-restricted epitopes, the peptide stimulations were aimed at recently identified HLA-C-restricted CMV epitopes, whose presentation resists viral immunomodulation. The HLA type of each donor mattered for the analysis, because public TCR beta signatures pointed to carriage of CMV infection along with the matching HLA type.

As encoded in the germline V gene (reference sequence), CDR1 is MNHEY while CDR2 is SMNVEV. Its CDR3 holds 18 amino acids, cysteine through phenylalanine. Only the CDR3 DNA stays, 54 bases, in frame from base 1. Compared with germline, V lacks 4 bases and J lacks 5 bases; bases without a gene match: 14. The sample's treatment or condition label is to be understood as: in vitro stimulation with specific CMV peptide epitopes to enrich CMV-specific T cells. Summary of the overall study and its limitations: Carriers of CMV infection plus the relevant HLA type were discriminated by the cumulative frequency of public TCR beta family members in the study cohort and in an independent 352-donor cohort. The ex vivo response was dominated by HLA-C-restricted CMV-specific TCR beta clonotypes, which also provided the single most frequent clonotype in two of eight donors.

TCRdb shows the sequencer as Illumina HiSeq 1500. In TCRdb, the public reads were trimmed at Q25 with fastp and aligned with MiXCR, with productive beta chains retained. CDR3 protein duplicates are merged, each entry listing the most common genes and DNA. Across this sample there are almost 90,000 distinct CDR3 sequences, with 25% to 35% seen only once. The top ten constitute approximately 71% of the sample. Worth noting for this clonotype: Its target antigen remains unknown. No qualities accompany the bases; no much larger clone lies one base away.

The chain is assembled from TRBV27 and TRBJ2-3; 11 bases in between match TRBD2. The sample in question was CD8+ T cells from cultured PBMCs, obtained from culture after CMV antigen stimulation. This receptor was obtained from a human donor in good health (CMV status not recorded). Some clones in this sample may be carry-over from other donors' samples. The CDR3 region reads CASSSLAITSGGIDTQYF. The nucleotides read TGTGCCAGCAGTTCTCTAGCCATTACTAGCGGGGGAATAGATACGCAGTATTTT.